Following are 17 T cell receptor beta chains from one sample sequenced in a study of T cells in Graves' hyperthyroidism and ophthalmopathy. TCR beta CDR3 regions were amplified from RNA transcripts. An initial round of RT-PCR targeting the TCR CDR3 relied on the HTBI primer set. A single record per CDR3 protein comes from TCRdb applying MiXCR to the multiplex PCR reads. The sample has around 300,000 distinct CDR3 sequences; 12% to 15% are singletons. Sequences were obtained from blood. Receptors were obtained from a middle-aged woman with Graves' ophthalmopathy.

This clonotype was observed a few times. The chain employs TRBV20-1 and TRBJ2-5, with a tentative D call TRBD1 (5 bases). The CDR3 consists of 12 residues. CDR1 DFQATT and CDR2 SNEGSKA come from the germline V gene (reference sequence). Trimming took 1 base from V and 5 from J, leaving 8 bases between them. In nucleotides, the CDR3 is TGCAGTGCTAGAGTGGCAGGGGAGACCCAGTACTTC. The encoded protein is CSARVAGETQYF.

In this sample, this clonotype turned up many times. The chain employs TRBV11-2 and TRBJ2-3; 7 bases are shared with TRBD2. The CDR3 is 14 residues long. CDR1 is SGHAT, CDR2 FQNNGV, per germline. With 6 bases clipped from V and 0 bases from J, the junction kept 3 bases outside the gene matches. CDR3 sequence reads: CASRGRASTDTQYF. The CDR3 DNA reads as TGTGCCAGCAGAGGGAGGGCTAGCACAGATACGCAGTATTTT.

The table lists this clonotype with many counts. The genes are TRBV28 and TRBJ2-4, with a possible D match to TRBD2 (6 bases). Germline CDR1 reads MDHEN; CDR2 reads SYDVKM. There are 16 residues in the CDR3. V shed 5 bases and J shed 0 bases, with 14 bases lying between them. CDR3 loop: CASSDIAERAKNIQYF. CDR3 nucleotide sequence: TGTGCCAGCAGTGACATAGCGGAGAGAGCCAAAAACATTCAGTACTTC.

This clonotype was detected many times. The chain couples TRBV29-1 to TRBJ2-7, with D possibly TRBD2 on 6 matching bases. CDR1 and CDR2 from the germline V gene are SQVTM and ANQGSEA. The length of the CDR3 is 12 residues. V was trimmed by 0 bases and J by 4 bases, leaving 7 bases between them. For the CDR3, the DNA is TGCAGCGTTGAAGACGGGGGATACGAGCAGTACTTC. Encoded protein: CSVEDGGYEQYF.

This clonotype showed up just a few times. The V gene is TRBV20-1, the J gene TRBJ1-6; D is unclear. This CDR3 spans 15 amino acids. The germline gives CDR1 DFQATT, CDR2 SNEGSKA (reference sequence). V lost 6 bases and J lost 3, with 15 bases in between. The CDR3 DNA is TGCAGTGCAAGGGAGAGGGTGCACTATAATTCACCCCTCCACTTT. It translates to CSARERVHYNSPLHF.

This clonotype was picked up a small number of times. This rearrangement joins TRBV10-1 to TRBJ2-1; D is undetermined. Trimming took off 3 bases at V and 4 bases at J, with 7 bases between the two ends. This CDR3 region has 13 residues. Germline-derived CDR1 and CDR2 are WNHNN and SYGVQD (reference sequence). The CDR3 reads CASSEARYNEQFF. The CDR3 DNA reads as TGCGCCAGCAGTGAAGCAAGGTACAATGAGCAGTTCTTC.

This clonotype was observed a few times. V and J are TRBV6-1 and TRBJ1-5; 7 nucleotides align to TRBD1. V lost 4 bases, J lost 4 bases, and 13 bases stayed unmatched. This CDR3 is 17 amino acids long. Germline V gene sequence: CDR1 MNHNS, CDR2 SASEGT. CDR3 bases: TGTGCCAGCAGTGGACGAGTCCTGACAGGGTGGAATCAGCCCCAGCATTTT. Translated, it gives CASSGRVLTGWNQPQHF.

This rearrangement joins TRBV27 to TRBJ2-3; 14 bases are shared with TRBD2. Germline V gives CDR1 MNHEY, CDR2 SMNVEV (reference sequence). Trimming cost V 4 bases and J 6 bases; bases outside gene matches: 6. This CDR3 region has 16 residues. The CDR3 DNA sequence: TGTGCCAGCAGTTCCAGACTAGCGGGGGGGCCGGATACGCAGTATTTT. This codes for CASSSRLAGGPDTQYF.

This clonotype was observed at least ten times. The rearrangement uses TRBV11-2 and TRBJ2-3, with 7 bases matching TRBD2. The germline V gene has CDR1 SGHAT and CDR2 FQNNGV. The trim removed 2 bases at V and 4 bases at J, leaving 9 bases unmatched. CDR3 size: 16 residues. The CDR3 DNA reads TGTGCCAGCAGCTTAATTGGCGGGAGCAGGGCAGATACGCAGTATTTT. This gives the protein CASSLIGGSRADTQYF.

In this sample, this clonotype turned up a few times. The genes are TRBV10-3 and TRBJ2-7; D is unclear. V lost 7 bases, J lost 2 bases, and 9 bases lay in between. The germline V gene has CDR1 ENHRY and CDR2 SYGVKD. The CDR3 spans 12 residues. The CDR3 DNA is TGTGCCATCATCAGTGATACCTACGAGCAGTACTTC. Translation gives CAIISDTYEQYF.

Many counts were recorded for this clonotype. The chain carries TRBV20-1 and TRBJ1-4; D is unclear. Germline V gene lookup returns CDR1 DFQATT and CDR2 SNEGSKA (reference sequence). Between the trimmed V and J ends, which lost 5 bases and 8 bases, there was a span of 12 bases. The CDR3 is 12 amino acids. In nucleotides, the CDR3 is TGCAGTGCTGCAGGAGGTGGCGAAAAACTGTTTTTT. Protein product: CSAAGGGEKLFF.

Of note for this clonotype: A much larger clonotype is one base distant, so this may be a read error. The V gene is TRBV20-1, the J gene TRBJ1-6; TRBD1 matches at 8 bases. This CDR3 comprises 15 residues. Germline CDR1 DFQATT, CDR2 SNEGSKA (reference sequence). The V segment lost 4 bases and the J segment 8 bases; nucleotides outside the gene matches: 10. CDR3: CSAMGGQGMHSPLHF. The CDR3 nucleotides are TGCAGTGCTATGGGAGGACAGGGAATGCATTCACCCCTCCACTTT.

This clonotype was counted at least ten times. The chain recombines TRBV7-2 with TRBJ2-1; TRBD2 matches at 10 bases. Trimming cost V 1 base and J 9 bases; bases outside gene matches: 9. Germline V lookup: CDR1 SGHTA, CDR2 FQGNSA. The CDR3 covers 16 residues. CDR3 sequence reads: CASSLERAGGLSEQFF. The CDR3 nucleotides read TGTGCCAGCAGCTTAGAGAGAGCGGGGGGGCTTTCTGAGCAGTTCTTC.

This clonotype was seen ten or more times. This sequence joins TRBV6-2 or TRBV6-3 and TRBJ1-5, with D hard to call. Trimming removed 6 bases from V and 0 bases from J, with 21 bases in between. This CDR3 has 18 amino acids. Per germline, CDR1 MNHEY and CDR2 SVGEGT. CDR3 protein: CASSHTQGGGSSNQPQHF. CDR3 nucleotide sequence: TGTGCCAGCAGCCACACACAAGGAGGTGGAAGTAGCAATCAGCCCCAGCATTTT.

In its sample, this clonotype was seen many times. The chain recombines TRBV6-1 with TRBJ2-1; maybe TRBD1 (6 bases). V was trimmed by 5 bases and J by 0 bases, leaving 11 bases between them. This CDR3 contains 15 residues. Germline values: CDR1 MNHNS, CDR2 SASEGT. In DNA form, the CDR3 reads TGTGCCAGCAGTATACAGGGAAGCTCCTACAATGAGCAGTTCTTC. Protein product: CASSIQGSSYNEQFF.

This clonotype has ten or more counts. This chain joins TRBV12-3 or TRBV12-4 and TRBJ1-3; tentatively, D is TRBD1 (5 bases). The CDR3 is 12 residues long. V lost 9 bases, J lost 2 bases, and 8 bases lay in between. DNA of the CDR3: TGTGCCAGTGGGACCGCTGGAAACACCATATATTTT. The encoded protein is CASGTAGNTIYF.

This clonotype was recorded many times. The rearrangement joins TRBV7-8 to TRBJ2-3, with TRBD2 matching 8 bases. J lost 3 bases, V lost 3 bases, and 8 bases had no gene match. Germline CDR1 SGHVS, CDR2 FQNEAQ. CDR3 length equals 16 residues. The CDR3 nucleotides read TGTGCCAGCAGCTTTGGGGGAGCGGGAGAAACAGATACGCAGTATTTT. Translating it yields CASSFGGAGETDTQYF.